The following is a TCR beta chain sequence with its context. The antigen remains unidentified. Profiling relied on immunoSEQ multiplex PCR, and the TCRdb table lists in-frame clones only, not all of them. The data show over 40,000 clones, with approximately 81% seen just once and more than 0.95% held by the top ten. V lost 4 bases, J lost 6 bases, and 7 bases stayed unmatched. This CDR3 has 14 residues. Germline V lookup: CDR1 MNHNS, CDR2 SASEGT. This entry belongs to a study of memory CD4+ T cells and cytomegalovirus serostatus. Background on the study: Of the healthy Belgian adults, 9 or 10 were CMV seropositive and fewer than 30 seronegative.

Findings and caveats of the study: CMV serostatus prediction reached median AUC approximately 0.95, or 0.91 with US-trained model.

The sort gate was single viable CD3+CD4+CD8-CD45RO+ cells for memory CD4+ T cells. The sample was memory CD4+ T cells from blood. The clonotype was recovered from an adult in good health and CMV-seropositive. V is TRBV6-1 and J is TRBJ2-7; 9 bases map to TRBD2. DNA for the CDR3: TGTGCCAGCAGTGGCAGATTAGCGGGGGTCGAGCAGTACTTC. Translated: CASSGRLAGVEQYF.